The T cell receptor beta chain described here comes from a study of T cells in Graves' hyperthyroidism and ophthalmopathy. Study in general: Specimen type is peripheral blood, collected at initial diagnosis prior to any treatment. General study results and limits: Blood also showed most of the thyroid clonotypes that were expanded above 0.001.

There were TCR beta CDR3 regions amplified from RNA transcripts. HTBI primers were the set used in a first-round RT-PCR of the TCR CDR3. Each CDR3 protein gets one entry after TCRdb re-called the multiplex PCR reads with MiXCR. The sample contains about 410,000 distinct CDR3 sequences, about 15% of which appear only once. Uncontrolled infection, other autoimmune disease, pregnancy or lactation barred patients from enrollment. Based on clinical symptoms, serum thyroxine and TRAb, thyroid ultrasound and orbital computed tomography, diagnoses were reached. There are many counts of this clonotype. As yet, its antigen is unknown. The V gene's germline CDR1 is SGHTA and CDR2 FQGTGA. The V end was cut by 8 bases, the J end by 0 bases, with 11 bases between. The CDR3 sequence is 14 residues long.

Specimen: blood. The sequence was collected from a young man with Graves' ophthalmopathy. The gene calls are TRBV7-3 and TRBJ1-5; D ambiguous. CDR3 in DNA: TGTGCCAGCCCGCGTCGGATTAGCAATCAGCCCCAGCATTTT. As protein: CASPRRISNQPQHF.